The 25 T cell receptor beta chains below all came from one sample that was sequenced in a study of cytomegalovirus exposure and HLA in healthy donors. The assay was immunoSEQ multiplex PCR, and TCRdb's table has in-frame clones only and misses some. The sample has approximately 270,000 clones, 80% to 90% seen once. Material: PBMCs. The receptors here all came from a woman under 30 in good health and CMV-seronegative.

The chain has TRBV6-5 and TRBJ1-2; maybe TRBD1 (6 bases). Germline CDR1 and CDR2: MNHEY and SVGAGI. CDR3 length: 13 residues. Trimming took off 6 bases at V and 4 bases at J, with 12 bases between the two ends. This chain's CDR3 is CASSRRDTYGYTF. CDR3 DNA: TGTGCCAGCAGCCGCAGGGACACCTATGGCTACACCTTC.

The genes are TRBV14 and TRBJ2-3; 12 bases line up with TRBD2. The CDR3 spans 16 residues. The germline CDR1 and CDR2 sequences are SGHDN and FVKESK. The V segment lost 6 bases and the J segment 2 bases; nucleotides outside the gene matches: 6. The CDR3 region has the DNA TGTGCCAGCAGGCCGACTAGCGGGGGCCCCACAGATACGCAGTATTTT. Residues: CASRPTSGGPTDTQYF.

The V and J genes are TRBV6-6 and TRBJ1-1, with D possibly being TRBD1 (5 bases). Germline CDR1 and CDR2: MNHNY and SVGAGI (reference sequence). The CDR3 extends over 14 amino acids. Trimming stripped 6 bases from V and 6 bases from J, with 17 bases between. The CDR3 DNA reads as TGTGCCAGCAGCCCCCTGACAGCTAACTCTGAAGCTTTCTTT. Protein: CASSPLTANSEAFF.

The genes are TRBV27 and TRBJ2-7; 7 positions match TRBD2. The length of the CDR3 is 14 residues. The junction had 4 bases not matched to a gene; V was cut back by 2 bases and J by 3 bases. Germline loops: CDR1 MNHEY, CDR2 SMNVEV (reference sequence). The chain's CDR3 is CASSLRGESYEQYF. The CDR3 coding sequence is TGTGCCAGCAGTTTACGGGGGGAAAGCTACGAGCAGTACTTC.

The rearrangement joins TRBV27 to TRBJ1-2; the D gene is possibly TRBD1 (6 bases). The germline CDR1 and CDR2 sequences are MNHEY and SMNVEV (reference sequence). Between the trimmed V and J ends, which lost 5 bases and 6 bases, there was a span of 10 bases. The CDR3 extends over 12 amino acids. CDR3 residues: CASSQQGNGYTF. CDR3 DNA: TGTGCCAGCAGTCAACAGGGAAATGGCTACACCTTC.

The chain recombines TRBV6-5 with TRBJ1-1; D is unclear. The CDR3 runs to 16 residues. The germline V and J ends were trimmed by 2 bases and 4 bases, with 17 bases remaining between them. Germline V gene data show CDR1 as MNHEY and CDR2 as SVGAGI. The CDR3 region is CASSYRTQGSPTEAFF. In DNA form, the CDR3 reads TGTGCCAGCAGTTACAGGACGCAAGGGAGTCCCACTGAAGCTTTCTTT.

This chain joins TRBV6-5 and TRBJ2-7; 10 bases agree with TRBD2. Germline trimming cut 4 bases from V and 7 bases from J; bases unmatched to any gene: 10. Germline V gives CDR1 MNHEY, CDR2 SVGAGI. This CDR3 is 15 amino acids long. This CDR3 reads CASSFPSGGAEEQYF. DNA for the CDR3: TGTGCCAGCAGTTTCCCCAGCGGGGGGGCTGAAGAGCAGTACTTC.

The chain combines TRBV5-4 with TRBJ1-1; tentatively, D is TRBD1 (5 bases). Germline loops: CDR1 SGHNT, CDR2 YYREEE (reference sequence). This CDR3 contains 15 residues. V lost 1 base and J lost 0, with 10 bases in between. Here the CDR3 reads CASSLYKGMNTEAFF. DNA of the CDR3: TGTGCCAGCAGCTTGTATAAGGGGATGAACACTGAAGCTTTCTTT.

The chain carries TRBV5-1 and TRBJ2-3; no definite D call. Germline V gene lookup returns CDR1 SGHRS and CDR2 YFSETQ. Deletions cut 4 bases from V and 2 bases from J, with 8 bases between. CDR3 length: 13 residues. DNA of the CDR3: TGCGCCAGCAGCGACGGGTCCACAGATACGCAGTATTTT. Encoded protein: CASSDGSTDTQYF. Variable domain in full (rest from reference TRBV5-1 and TRBJ2-3): KAGVTQTPRYLIKTRGQQVTLSCSPISGHRSVSWYQQTPGQGLQFLFEYFSETQRNKGNFPGRFSGRQFSNSRSEMNVSTLELGDSALYLCASSDGSTDTQYFGPGTRLTVL.

This chain links TRBV14 with TRBJ2-7, with D perhaps TRBD1 (6 bases). The germline V gene has CDR1 SGHDN and CDR2 FVKESK. This CDR3 region has 15 residues. Deletions cut 2 bases from V and 2 bases from J, with 13 bases between. In DNA, the CDR3 is TGTGCCAGCAGCCAAACAGGGATAAGTGCCTACGAGCAGTACTTC. This codes for CASSQTGISAYEQYF.

The rearrangement uses TRBV19 and TRBJ1-5; maybe TRBD1 (5 bases). The V gene's germline CDR1 is LNHDA and CDR2 SQIVND (reference sequence). The V end lost 3 bases, the J end lost 5 bases, and 14 bases lay between the germline ends. CDR3 length equals 15 residues. The CDR3 region is CASSIPGTDHQPQHF. The CDR3 nucleotides read TGTGCCAGTAGTATCCCCGGGACTGATCATCAGCCCCAGCATTTT.

The rearrangement links TRBV25-1 to TRBJ1-3; no clear D. CDR1 is MGHDK and CDR2 is SYGVNS in the germline V gene. The V end lost 0 bases, the J end lost 0 bases, and 15 bases lay between the germline ends. CDR3 size: 18 residues. This CDR3 is CASSEYRYAWSSGNTIYF. CDR3 DNA: TGTGCCAGCAGTGAATATCGATACGCCTGGAGCTCTGGAAACACCATATATTTT.

The CDR3 here is CATSSPGLAGYNEQFF. The DNA of the CDR3 is TGTGCCACCAGCAGCCCTGGACTAGCGGGGTACAATGAGCAGTTCTTC. The chain recombines TRBV15 with TRBJ2-1; 12 bases agree with TRBD2. The CDR3 consists of 16 residues. The V segment lost 3 bases and the J segment 4 bases; nucleotides outside the gene matches: 4. Germline values: CDR1 LNHNV, CDR2 YYDKDF (reference sequence).

This chain links TRBV5-1 with TRBJ2-7; possible D gene TRBD1, 5 bases. CDR3 length: 13 residues. Per germline, CDR1 SGHRS and CDR2 YFSETQ. The V end lost 0 bases, the J end lost 6 bases, and 10 bases lay between the germline ends. The CDR3 spells CASSLDRLGEQYF. CDR3 nucleotides: TGCGCCAGCAGCTTGGACAGGTTGGGCGAGCAGTACTTC.

The chain couples TRBV6-5 to TRBJ2-7; D is unclear. Germline assignment: CDR1 MNHEY and CDR2 SVGAGI. The CDR3 loop spans 15 amino acids. The germline V and J ends were trimmed by 5 bases and 2 bases, with 16 bases remaining between them. The CDR3 nucleotides read TGTGCCAGCAGTCCTAGTGCGGAGTACCCCTACGAGCAGTACTTC. This encodes CASSPSAEYPYEQYF.

This rearrangement joins TRBV7-6 to TRBJ1-1, with D maybe TRBD1 (6 bases). Deletions cut 5 bases from V and 5 bases from J, with 9 bases between. The CDR3 sequence is 12 residues long. Germline loops: CDR1 SGHVS, CDR2 FNYEAQ. This CDR3 reads CASSSGQTEAFF. In DNA form, the CDR3 reads TGTGCCAGCAGCAGCGGACAGACTGAAGCTTTCTTT.

J is TRBJ2-7 and V is TRBV7-8; D is possibly TRBD2 (5 bases). CDR1 is SGHVS, CDR2 FQNEAQ, per germline. This CDR3 is built from 14 residues. V was clipped by 7 bases and J by 2 bases, with 15 bases between them. CDR3 sequence (DNA): TGTGCCAGCACCGACCACGGGATAGCCTACGAGCAGTACTTC. It specifies CASTDHGIAYEQYF. The full variable domain, in which reference TRBV7-8 and TRBJ2-7 provide the parts outside the CDR3, is GAGVSQSPRYKVAKRGQDVALRCDPISGHVSLFWYQQALGQGPEFLTYFQNEAQLDKSGLPSDRFFAERPEGSVSTLKIQRTQQEDSAVYLCASTDHGIAYEQYFGPGTRLTVT.

The chain joins TRBV7-6 to TRBJ1-2; 9 bases are a match to TRBD1. The CDR3 is made up of 14 amino acids. CDR1 and CDR2 (germline): SGHVS, FNYEAQ. The junction had 5 bases not matched to a gene; V was cut back by 5 bases and J by 4 bases. The CDR3 loop is CASSRVTGGYGYTF. DNA for the CDR3: TGTGCCAGCAGCCGAGTGACAGGGGGCTATGGCTACACCTTC.

The chain recombines TRBV6-6 with TRBJ1-1, with 7 nucleotides matching TRBD1. J gave up 7 bases and V 6 bases, and 8 bases lay outside the gene matches. The CDR3 consists of 13 residues. Germline V gene lookup returns CDR1 MNHNY and CDR2 SVGAGI (reference sequence). The chain's CDR3 is CASRVQGNHEAFF. The CDR3 DNA follows: TGTGCCAGCAGGGTACAGGGGAACCATGAAGCTTTCTTT.

This sequence joins TRBV6-6 and TRBJ1-4; 7 bases are shared with TRBD1. V lost 6 bases, J lost 2 bases, and 0 bases stayed unmatched. The CDR3 extends over 13 amino acids. Looked up from germline, CDR1 is MNHNY and CDR2 is SVGAGI (reference sequence). CDR3 sequence: CASRGQTNEKLFF. As DNA, the CDR3 is TGTGCCAGCAGGGGACAGACTAATGAAAAACTGTTTTTT.

This clone was found once. The chain has TRBV7-9 and TRBJ2-3; the match to TRBD2 covers 8 bases. Losses at the gene ends were 0 bases for V and 4 bases for J; bases not matched to a gene: 9. The CDR3 totals 17 residues. Germline V CDR1 and CDR2: SEHNR, FQNEAQ (reference sequence). The CDR3 DNA sequence: TGTGCCAGCAGCTTAGCGCGGGCGGGGGGAGTCGCAGATACGCAGTATTTT. This gives the protein CASSLARAGGVADTQYF.

The rearrangement joins TRBV5-1 to TRBJ1-2, with 8 bases matching TRBD1. CDR1 and CDR2 (germline): SGHRS, YFSETQ. V lost 6 bases, J lost 2 bases, and 24 bases stayed unmatched. This CDR3 contains 20 residues. This chain's CDR3 is CASMPTRLRTGPRANYGYTF. CDR3 sequence (DNA): TGCGCCAGCATGCCAACCCGTCTCAGGACAGGGCCGCGTGCCAACTATGGCTACACCTTC.

V and J are TRBV7-2 and TRBJ1-2; TRBD1 might be the D (6 bases). The CDR3 runs 15 residues. Trimming removed 5 bases from V and 3 bases from J, with 16 bases in between. Germline V CDR1 and CDR2: SGHTA, FQGNSA. CDR3 region: CASSPVQGSDYGYTF. Written as DNA, the CDR3 is TGTGCCAGCAGCCCAGTTCAGGGGAGTGACTATGGCTACACCTTC.

This clone was detected only once. This rearrangement joins TRBV4-1 to TRBJ1-2; a possible D gene is TRBD1 (6 bases). The CDR3 is made up of 16 amino acids. Germline V gene sequence: CDR1 MGHRA, CDR2 YSYEKL. Trimming left V 4 bases short and J 5 bases short, with 20 bases between. In nucleotides, the CDR3 is TGCGCCAGCAGCCCCCGATTGGAACAGGGTGGGTATGGCTACACCTTC. The encoded protein is CASSPRLEQGGYGYTF.

The chain carries TRBV7-2 and TRBJ1-2; TRBD1 agrees at 8 bases. V was pared by 5 bases and J by 5 bases, with 10 bases of the junction left unmatched. Germline V lookup: CDR1 SGHTA, CDR2 FQGNSA. This CDR3 spans 15 amino acids. The CDR3 nucleotides are TGTGCCAGCAGCACGGACGGACAGGGAGGATATGGCTACACCTTC. It encodes CASSTDGQGGYGYTF. The entire variable domain, with the rest obtained from reference TRBV7-2 and TRBJ1-2, is as follows: GAGVSQSPSNKVTEKGKDVELRCDPISGHTALYWYRQSLGQGLEFLIYFQGNSAPDKSGLPSDRFSAERTGGSVSTLTIQRTQQEDSAVYLCASSTDGQGGYGYTFGSGTRLTVV.